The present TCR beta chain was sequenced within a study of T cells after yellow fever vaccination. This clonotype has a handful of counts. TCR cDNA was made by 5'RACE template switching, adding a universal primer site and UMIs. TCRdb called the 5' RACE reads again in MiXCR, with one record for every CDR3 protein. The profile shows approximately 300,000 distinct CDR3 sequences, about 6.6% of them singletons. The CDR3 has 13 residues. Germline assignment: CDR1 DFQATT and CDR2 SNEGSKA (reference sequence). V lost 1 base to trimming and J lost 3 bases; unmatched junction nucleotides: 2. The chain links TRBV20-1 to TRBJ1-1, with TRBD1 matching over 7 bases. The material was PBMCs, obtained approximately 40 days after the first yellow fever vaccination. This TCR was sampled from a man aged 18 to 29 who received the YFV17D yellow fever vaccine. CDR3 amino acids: CSARVQGDTEAFF. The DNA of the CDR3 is TGCAGTGCTAGAGTTCAGGGGGACACTGAAGCTTTCTTT.